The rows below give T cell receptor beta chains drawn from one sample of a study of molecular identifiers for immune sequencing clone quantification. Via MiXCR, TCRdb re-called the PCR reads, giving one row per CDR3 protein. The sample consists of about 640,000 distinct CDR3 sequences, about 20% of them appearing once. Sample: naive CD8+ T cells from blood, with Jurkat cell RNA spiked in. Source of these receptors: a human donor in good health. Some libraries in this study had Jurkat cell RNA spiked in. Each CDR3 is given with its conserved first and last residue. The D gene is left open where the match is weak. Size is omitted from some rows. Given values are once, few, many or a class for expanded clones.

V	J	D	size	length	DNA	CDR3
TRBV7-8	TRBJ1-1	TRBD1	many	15	TGTGCCAGCAGCCTCACCGGGACAGGGAGAACTGAAGCTTTCTTT	CASSLTGTGRTEAFF
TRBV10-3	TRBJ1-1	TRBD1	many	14	TGTGCCATCATGGCGACAGGGGGCCTCTCTGAAGCTTTCTTT	CAIMATGGLSEAFF
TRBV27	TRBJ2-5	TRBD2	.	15	TGTGCCAGCAGTGGGACTAGCCCCCCTAAAGAGACCCAGTACTTC	CASSGTSPPKETQYF
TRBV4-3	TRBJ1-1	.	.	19	TGCGCCAGCAGCCAAGGGGGTTGGCTGGCTACAATAAAAGACACTGAAGCTTTCTTT	CASSQGGWLATIKDTEAFF
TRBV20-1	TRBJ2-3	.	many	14	TGCAGTGCTAGCTCCAGAGGAGGGACAGATACGCAGTATTTT	CSASSRGGTDTQYF
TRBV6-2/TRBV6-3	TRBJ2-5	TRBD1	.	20	TGTGCCAGCAGTTACCCCGAACGTCCAGACCGACAGGGTTCTCAGGAGACCCAGTACTTC	CASSYPERPDRQGSQETQYF
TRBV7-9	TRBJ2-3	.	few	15	TGTGCCAGCAGCTTAGAATGGGGTTGGGGAGATACGCAGTATTTT	CASSLEWGWGDTQYF
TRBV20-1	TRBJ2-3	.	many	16	TGCAGTGCTAGATCCCCCCCACTAGCCCGCACAGATACGCAGTATTTT	CSARSPPLARTDTQYF
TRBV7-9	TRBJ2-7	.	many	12	TGTGCCAGCAGCTCCGAACCGGGGCAGCAGTACTTC	CASSSEPGQQYF
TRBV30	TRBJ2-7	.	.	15	TGTGCCTGGAGTGTAGGGGGTGGTGGGGCCTACGAGCAGTACTTC	CAWSVGGGGAYEQYF
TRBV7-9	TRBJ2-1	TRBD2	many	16	TGTGCCAGCAGCTTACCAGGGACTAGCGCGGACAATGAGCAGTTCTTC	CASSLPGTSADNEQFF
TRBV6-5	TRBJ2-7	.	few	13	TGTGCCAGCAGTTACTCTCACTACTACGAGCAGTACTTC	CASSYSHYYEQYF
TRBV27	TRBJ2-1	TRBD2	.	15	TGTACCAGCAGTTCCGGGACTAGCGGGGGAAATGAGCAGTTCTTC	CTSSSGTSGGNEQFF
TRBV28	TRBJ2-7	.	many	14	TGTGCCAGCAGTCCACAGTGGGGGGACTACGAGCAGTACTTC	CASSPQWGDYEQYF
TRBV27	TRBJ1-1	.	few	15	TGTGCCAGCAGTTCATACCCCGGGGCCCTAACTGAAGCTTTCTTT	CASSSYPGALTEAFF
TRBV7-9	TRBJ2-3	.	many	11	TGTGCCAGCAGCCCACAAACGTTGGCGTATTTT	CASSPQTLAYF
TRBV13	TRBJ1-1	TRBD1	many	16	TGTGCCAGCAGCTTACTGGGACAGGGTGTCGGCACTGAAGCTTTCTTT	CASSLLGQGVGTEAFF
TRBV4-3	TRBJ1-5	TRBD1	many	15	TGCGCCAGCAGCCAGGGGACAGGCTTCAATCAGCCCCAGCATTTT	CASSQGTGFNQPQHF
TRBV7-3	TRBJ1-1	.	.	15	TGTGCCAGCAGCGTCGACAGGATAGGAGATGCTGAAGCTTTCTTT	CASSVDRIGDAEAFF
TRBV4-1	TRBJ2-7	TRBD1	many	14	TGCGCCAGCAGCCAGAGACAGGGCCCTTACGAGCAGTACTTC	CASSQRQGPYEQYF
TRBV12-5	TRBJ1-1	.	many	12	TGTGCTAGTGGTTTAATGGGCACTGAAGCTTTCTTT	CASGLMGTEAFF
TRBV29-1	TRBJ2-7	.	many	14	TGCAGCGTTGTGCCTCGGCAGGGAGTCCACGAGCAGTACTTC	CSVVPRQGVHEQYF
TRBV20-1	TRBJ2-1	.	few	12	TGCAGTGCTAGGGTTACTTTCAATGAGCAGTTCTTC	CSARVTFNEQFF
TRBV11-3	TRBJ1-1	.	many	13	TGTGCCAGCAGCTTCGTTGGAGGCAGTGAAGCTTTCTTT	CASSFVGGSEAFF
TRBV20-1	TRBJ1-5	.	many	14	TGCAGCCTGACGGGTTCGCTTGGCAATCAGCCCCAGCATTTT	CSLTGSLGNQPQHF
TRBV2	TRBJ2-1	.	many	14	TGTGCCAGCAGTAACTCCGGGGGCGGCAATGAGCAGTTCTTC	CASSNSGGGNEQFF
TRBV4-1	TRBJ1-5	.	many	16	TGCGCCAGCAGCCAAGATCTCCCCGGTAGCAATCAGCCCCAGCATTTT	CASSQDLPGSNQPQHF
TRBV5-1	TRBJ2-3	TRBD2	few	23	TGCGCCAGCAGCTGGGGTTCAACAGCTTACCAACTAGCGGGGGGGCCTAGCACAGATACGCAGTATTTT	CASSWGSTAYQLAGGPSTDTQYF
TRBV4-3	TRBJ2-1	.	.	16	TGCGCCAGCAGCCAAGATCGAGGGGCCCCGAACAATGAGCAGTTCTTC	CASSQDRGAPNNEQFF
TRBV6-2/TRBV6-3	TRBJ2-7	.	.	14	TGTGCCAGCGGATTATGGGGAGGAGGGTACGAGCAGTACTTC	CASGLWGGGYEQYF
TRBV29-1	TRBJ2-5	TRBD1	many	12	TGCAGCGTTTGGGACAGACAAGAGACCCAGTACTTC	CSVWDRQETQYF
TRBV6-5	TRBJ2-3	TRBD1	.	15	TGTGCCAGCAGTTACGGGACAGGTGGCACAGATACGCGGTATTTT	CASSYGTGGTDTRYF
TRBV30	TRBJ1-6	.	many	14	TGTGCCTGGAAGGGGGGGCCCGTTCGTTCACCCCTCCACTTT	CAWKGGPVRSPLHF
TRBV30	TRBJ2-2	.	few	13	TGTGCCTGGAACTCGGTCCTCACCGGGGAGCTGTTTTTT	CAWNSVLTGELFF
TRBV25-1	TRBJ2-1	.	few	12	TGTGCCAGCACCCGAACGGGGCAGCTCAAGTTCTTC	CASTRTGQLKFF
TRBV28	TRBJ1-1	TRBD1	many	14	TGTGCCAGCAGTTTATTCGCAGGGGGTACTGAAGCTTTCTTT	CASSLFAGGTEAFF
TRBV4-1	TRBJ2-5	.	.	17	TGCGCCAGCAGCCAAGATAGCAGGGACTTCCTTGGAGAGACCCAGTACTTC	CASSQDSRDFLGETQYF
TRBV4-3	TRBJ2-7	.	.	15	TGCGCCAGCAGCCAAGAACCCGGGGCCTCCTACGAGCAGTACTTC	CASSQEPGASYEQYF
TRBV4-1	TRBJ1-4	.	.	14	TGCGCCAGCGGCCAAGTGGAAAGAGGTGAAAAACTGTTTTTT	CASGQVERGEKLFF
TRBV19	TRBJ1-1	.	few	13	TGTGCCAGTAGTATTTTAACCGGGACAGAAGCTTTCTTT	CASSILTGTEAFF
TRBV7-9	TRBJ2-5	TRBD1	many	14	TGTGCCAGCAGCCCCGTGGACAGGGCAGAGACCCAGTACTTC	CASSPVDRAETQYF
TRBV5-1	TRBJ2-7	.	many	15	TGCGCCAGCAGCTTGGCGGCGGGACGGAGCTACGAGCAGTACTTC	CASSLAAGRSYEQYF
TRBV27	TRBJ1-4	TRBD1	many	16	TGTGCCAGCAGCCGGACAGGGGGCCTGACTAATGAAAAACTGTTTTTT	CASSRTGGLTNEKLFF
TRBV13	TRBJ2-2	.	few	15	TGTGCCAGCAGCTTAAAGGGGGTGGACACCGGGGAGCTGTTTTTT	CASSLKGVDTGELFF
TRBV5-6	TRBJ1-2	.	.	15	TGTGCCAGCAGCTCGCGAAGACTCGATAACTATGGCTACACCTTC	CASSSRRLDNYGYTF
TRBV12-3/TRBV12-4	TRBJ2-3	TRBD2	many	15	TGTGCCAGCACCGGGACTAGCGGCGGTCGAGATACGCAGTATTTT	CASTGTSGGRDTQYF
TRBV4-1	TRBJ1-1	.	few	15	TGCGCCAGCAGTCGGGCCCCAACAGAGAACACTGAAGCTTTCTTT	CASSRAPTENTEAFF
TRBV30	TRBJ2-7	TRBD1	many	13	TGTGCCTGGAGTGCCGGGACAGCCTACGAGCAGTACTTC	CAWSAGTAYEQYF
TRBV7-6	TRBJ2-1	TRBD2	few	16	TGTGCCAGCAGCTTAGGCGGACTAGAAGTAATCAATGAGCAGTTCTTC	CASSLGGLEVINEQFF
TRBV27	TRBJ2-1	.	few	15	TGTGCCAGCAGTTTATACGCCTCTGGAGGGAATGAGCAGTTCTTC	CASSLYASGGNEQFF
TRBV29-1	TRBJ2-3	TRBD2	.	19	TGCAGCGTTGAAGGCAGGCAGGTAGCGGGGGGGCACAACGCAGATACGCAGTATTTT	CSVEGRQVAGGHNADTQYF
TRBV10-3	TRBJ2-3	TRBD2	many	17	TGTGCCATCAGTGAGTCAGTGGGACTAGCGAAAGCAGATACGCAGTATTTT	CAISESVGLAKADTQYF
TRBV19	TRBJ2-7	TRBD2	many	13	TGTGCCAGTAGTATCCGGGAGGGGGACGAGCAGTACTTC	CASSIREGDEQYF
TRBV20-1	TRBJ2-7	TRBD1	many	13	TGCAGTGCGGAAGGGACAGAAAACTACGAGCAGTACTTC	CSAEGTENYEQYF
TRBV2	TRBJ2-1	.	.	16	TGTGCCAGCAGGGTTTGGGGCGTGATTTTAAGCAATGAGCAGTTCTTC	CASRVWGVILSNEQFF
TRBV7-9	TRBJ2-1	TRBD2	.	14	TGTGCCAGCAGCTTTGGCGGGAGTAGCAATGAGCAGTTCTTC	CASSFGGSSNEQFF
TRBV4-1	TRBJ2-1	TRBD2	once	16	TGCGCCAGCAGCCCAGAAGGACTAGTGGGGGGTAATGAGCAGTTCTTC	CASSPEGLVGGNEQFF
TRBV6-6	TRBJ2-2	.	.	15	TGTGCCAGCAGTTACGGGCAGGGGATAACCGGGGAGCTGTTTTTT	CASSYGQGITGELFF
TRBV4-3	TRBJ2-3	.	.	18	TGCGCCAGCAGCCATAACACGGGGGTAGTTCCCTACACAGATACGCAGTATTTT	CASSHNTGVVPYTDTQYF